The 21 T cell receptor beta chains presented below share a single source sample, sequenced in a study of blood T cells in healthy people across ages. A J-beta primer mix and a sample-barcoded 5' primer were used in a second PCR of roughly 6 to 11 cycles. TCRdb ran MiXCR on the 5' RACE reads and lists one entry per CDR3 protein. The table includes about 670,000 distinct CDR3 sequences, around 52% detected once. Sequenced input: blood. The receptors were gathered from a woman of 80 years or more in good health.

To note about this clonotype: This could be a read error, since a much larger clone is one nucleotide away. The V and J genes are TRBV4-2 and TRBJ1-1; 7 positions match TRBD1. CDR1 is LGHNA and CDR2 is YNFKEQ in the germline V gene. This CDR3 region has 18 residues. CDR3 DNA: TGTGTCAGCAGCCAAGATAGCCCGGGACAGAACTTGAACACTGAAGCTTTCTTT. The encoded protein is CVSSQDSPGQNLNTEAFF.

The CDR3 coding sequence is TGTGCCAGCAGTTTAATGAGGGACAGTTCGAACATTCAGTACTTC. Translation gives CASSLMRDSSNIQYF. J is TRBJ2-7 and V is TRBV12-3 or TRBV12-4; 7 bases agree with TRBD1. The J call could be wrong; TRBJ2-4 is a better fit for the DNA end. The CDR3 extends over 15 amino acids.

Concerning this clonotype itself: This may come from a read error, since a much larger clone is one base off. The chain joins TRBV13 to TRBJ2-5, with a weak D call TRBD2 (6 bases). Looked up from germline, CDR1 is PRHDT and CDR2 is FYEKMQ (reference sequence). Trimming removed 4 bases from V and 3 bases from J, with 21 bases in between. This CDR3 is 17 amino acids long. The CDR3 coding sequence is TGTGCCAGCAGCTCTTACGGCGAACTAGCTACCGAAGAGACCCAGTACTTC. It codes for CASSSYGELATEETQYF.

This clonotype was picked up a small number of times. V gene TRBV5-1 combines with J gene TRBJ2-5, with 7 bases identical to TRBD1. TRBJ2-7 explains the end of the DNA better; the J call may be wrong. The CDR3 has 14 residues. Germline V lookup: CDR1 SGHRS, CDR2 YFSETQ. The CDR3 loop is CASSLTITGVEQYF. DNA for the CDR3: TGCGCCAGCAGCTTGACTATTACAGGGGTCGAGCAGTACTTC.

This clonotype was picked up many times. V gene TRBV28 combines with J gene TRBJ2-1, with 7 bases matching TRBD2. The V segment lost 8 bases and the J segment 5 bases; nucleotides outside the gene matches: 15. The CDR3 is 16 amino acids. Looked up from germline, CDR1 is MDHEN and CDR2 is SYDVKM. The CDR3 DNA follows: TGTGCCAGCCCCCCGAGTTGGGCGGGAGAGAACAATGAGCAGTTCTTC. As protein: CASPPSWAGENNEQFF.

The CDR3 here is CASSLSRVANSPLHF. The CDR3 coding sequence is TGTGCCAGCAGCTTGTCCCGGGTGGCCAATTCACCCCTCCACTTT. The chain uses TRBV5-5 and TRBJ1-6; D remains unclear. Germline values: CDR1 SGHKS, CDR2 YYEKEE (reference sequence). CDR3 length: 15 amino acids. Between the trimmed V and J ends, which lost 1 base and 7 bases, there was a span of 12 bases.

This chain joins TRBV7-2 and TRBJ2-5; 10 positions match TRBD2. Per germline, CDR1 SGHTA and CDR2 FQGNSA. V lost 8 bases to trimming and J lost 5 bases; unmatched junction nucleotides: 5. The CDR3 has 13 amino acids. For the CDR3, the DNA is TGTGCCAGCCGCCCGGGACTAGCGGAGACCCAGTACTTC. As protein: CASRPGLAETQYF.

With respect to this clonotype: The junction departs from germline at one end; a sequencing error may be responsible. In nucleotides, the CDR3 is TGCAGTGCTAGGGCGGGACCAGATACGAAGTATTTT. This sequence encodes CSARAGPDTKYF. The chain employs TRBV20-1 and TRBJ2-3; the D gene is possibly TRBD2 (6 bases). This CDR3 has 12 residues. From germline, CDR1 is DFQATT and CDR2 SNEGSKA (reference sequence).

The chain recombines TRBV29-1 with TRBJ2-1; the D gene is possibly TRBD2 (6 bases). Germline CDR1 reads SQVTM; CDR2 reads ANQGSEA. Trimming pared 0 bases from V and 3 bases from J, leaving 6 bases between. This CDR3 is built from 13 residues. The CDR3 reads CSVEEGGYNEQFF. CDR3 DNA: TGCAGCGTTGAAGAGGGGGGCTACAATGAGCAGTTCTTC.

The table lists this clonotype with a count of one. This clone may be a read error of a much larger clone one base away. This chain uses TRBV7-3 with TRBJ1-6; 7 positions agree with TRBD1. The trim removed 5 bases at V and 7 bases at J, leaving 5 bases unmatched. The germline CDR1 and CDR2 sequences are SGHTA and FQGTGA. The CDR3 sequence is 14 residues long. CDR3 region: CASSVQGWNSPLHF. CDR3 sequence (DNA): TGTGCCAGCAGCGTACAGGGGTGGAATTCACCCCTCCACTTT.

There are many counts of this clonotype. This chain connects TRBV12-3 or TRBV12-4 to TRBJ2-3; D is possibly TRBD2 (6 bases). The CDR3 runs 13 residues. V dropped 3 bases and J dropped 9 bases, with 13 bases sitting between them. The CDR3 nucleotides are TGTGCCAGCAGTTTGCGGGGAAGGGACACGCAGTATTTT. It specifies CASSLRGRDTQYF.

The chain joins TRBV24-1 to TRBJ2-1; 7 nucleotides line up with TRBD1. The trim removed 7 bases at V and 5 bases at J, leaving 13 bases unmatched. CDR3 length equals 16 residues. Germline V CDR1 and CDR2: KGHDR, SFDVKD. CDR3 amino acids: CATSATHRGNDNEQFF. The CDR3 DNA follows: TGTGCCACCAGCGCTACGCACAGGGGAAACGACAATGAGCAGTTCTTC.

For this clonotype: This may be a read error: a much more frequent sequence differs by one nucleotide. The V gene is TRBV5-1, the J gene TRBJ2-1, with no clear D. The end of the DNA aligns better with TRBJ2-7, so the J call may be wrong. This CDR3 has 13 amino acids. Germline CDR1 and CDR2: SGHRS and YFSETQ. As DNA, the CDR3 is TGCGCCAGCAGCTTGGAACCCTACAATGAGCAGTACTTC. Its translation: CASSLEPYNEQYF.

This rearrangement joins TRBV27 to TRBJ1-5, with 8 bases matching TRBD1. Germline-derived CDR1 and CDR2 are MNHEY and SMNVEV (reference sequence). The CDR3 runs 16 residues. V lost 1 base and J lost 4; bases outside the gene matches: 6. CDR3 sequence: CASSLLGQGKNQPQHF. The CDR3 DNA reads TGTGCCAGCAGTTTATTAGGACAGGGAAAAAATCAGCCCCAGCATTTT.

The rearrangement links TRBV6-1 to TRBJ2-3; perhaps TRBD2 as D (5 bases). Germline CDR1 is MNHNS and CDR2 is SASEGT. The CDR3 has 16 amino acids. V was shortened by 6 bases and J by 2 bases, with 18 bases between the two germline ends. The CDR3 loop is CASSRGRTLFTDTQYF. In nucleotides, the CDR3 is TGTGCCAGCAGCCGCGGACGGACTCTATTCACAGATACGCAGTATTTT.

This rearrangement joins TRBV6-1 to TRBJ1-1; D is perhaps TRBD1 (6 bases). The CDR3 is 14 residues long. CDR1 is MNHNS and CDR2 is SASEGT in the germline V gene. Trimming pared 3 bases from V and 5 bases from J, leaving 13 bases between. CDR3 DNA: TGTGCCAGCAGTGAGGCGGGGGGCGAAACTGAAGCTTTCTTT. Residues: CASSEAGGETEAFF.

The chain is built from TRBV12-3 or TRBV12-4 and TRBJ2-5; TRBD1 agrees at 7 bases. J was trimmed by 3 bases and V by 5 bases; bases with no gene match: 9. The CDR3 spans 15 residues. The CDR3 protein is CASSHRGVGKETQYF. Here the CDR3 DNA reads TGTGCCAGCAGTCACAGGGGAGTTGGAAAAGAGACCCAGTACTTC.

Regarding this clonotype: It may be a read error: a sequence one base away is much more abundant. V and J are TRBV27 and TRBJ2-1; the D is unclear. The J call may be mistaken, given a closer DNA end match to TRBJ2-7. The germline V gene has CDR1 MNHEY and CDR2 SMNVEV (reference sequence). The CDR3 runs to 14 residues. CDR3 coding DNA: TGTGCCAGCAGTTTGGGCTTTTCCTACAATGAGCAGTACTTC. Protein product: CASSLGFSYNEQYF.

In its sample, this clonotype was seen many times. The chain uses TRBV20-1 and TRBJ2-1, with D possibly TRBD2 on 6 matching bases. V dropped 1 base and J dropped 4 bases, with 14 bases sitting between them. CDR3 length: 15 amino acids. Germline loops: CDR1 DFQATT, CDR2 SNEGSKA (reference sequence). As DNA, the CDR3 is TGCAGTGCTAGAGTGGGACTGGGACCATACAATGAGCAGTTCTTC. This translates into CSARVGLGPYNEQFF.

Regarding this clonotype: A clone one base away is much larger, so this may be a read error. This sequence joins TRBV29-1 and TRBJ2-1; D unresolved. Trimming left V 7 bases short and J 7 bases short, with 17 bases between. Per the germline V gene, CDR1 is SQVTM and CDR2 is ANQGSEA. The CDR3 consists of 13 residues. The CDR3 sequence is CSGLVTSRNEQFF. DNA of the CDR3: TGCAGCGGCCTAGTGACAAGCAGGAATGAGCAGTTCTTC.

The chain couples TRBV7-2 to TRBJ2-3, with D perhaps TRBD2 (5 bases). The V and J ends lost 6 bases and 9 bases respectively, with 19 bases between them. The CDR3 runs 14 residues. Germline V gene lookup returns CDR1 SGHTA and CDR2 FQGNSA. The CDR3: CASSPPPFWETQYF. The CDR3 DNA reads as TGTGCCAGCAGTCCCCCCCCCTTTTGGGAGACGCAGTATTTT.